Listed here are 20 T cell receptor beta chains from one sample, sequenced in a study of blood T cell repertoires in COVID-19. Produced via immunoSEQ multiplex PCR; TCRdb's table is partial and in-frame only. The sample consists of about 160,000 clones, roughly 80% of them appearing once. The sample comprised PBMCs or T cells enriched from blood (not recorded which). These receptors all stem from a woman aged 40 to 50 with acute COVID-19.

The chain is built from TRBV9 and TRBJ1-4; D uncertain. CDR3 length equals 14 residues. V lost 1 base to trimming and J lost 8 bases, with 12 bases between them. Germline values: CDR1 SGDLS, CDR2 YYNGEE. CDR3 amino acids: CASSVNPGREKLFF. CDR3 in DNA: TGTGCCAGCAGCGTAAACCCCGGGAGGGAAAAACTGTTTTTT.

The chain is built from TRBV10-3 and TRBJ2-5; 7 bases align to TRBD2. The CDR3 has 13 residues. The V gene's germline CDR1 is ENHRY and CDR2 SYGVKD. Trimming cost V 8 bases and J 3 bases; bases outside gene matches: 6. For the CDR3, the DNA is TGTGCCATCTCTGCTAGCGGAAAAGAGACCCAGTACTTC. This gives the protein CAISASGKETQYF.

As regards this clone: Other DNA sequences in this specimen translate into the identical CDR3. The chain recombines TRBV19 with TRBJ1-2; TRBD1 aligns across 7 bases. The CDR3 spans 14 residues. Looked up from germline, CDR1 is LNHDA and CDR2 is SQIVND (reference sequence). The ends lost 3 bases at V and 2 bases at J; junction bases unmatched: 3. Here the CDR3 reads CASSIPRGNYGYTF. The CDR3 DNA reads TGTGCCAGTAGTATCCCCAGGGGGAACTATGGCTACACCTTC.

J is TRBJ2-7 and V is TRBV15, with 8 bases fitting TRBD1. The CDR3 is 15 amino acids. Germline-derived CDR1 and CDR2 are LNHNV and YYDKDF (reference sequence). Trimming took 4 bases from V and 2 from J; bases not matched to a gene: 7. The CDR3 DNA is TGTGCCACCAGCACTGAACAGGGGGAGGCCTACGAGCAGTACTTC. It is translated as CATSTEQGEAYEQYF.

This clone turned up a few times. The V and J genes are TRBV20-1 and TRBJ2-7; TRBD2 aligns across 7 bases. V was clipped by 3 bases and J by 4 bases; unmatched bases: 12. Germline CDR1 DFQATT, CDR2 SNEGSKA (reference sequence). The CDR3 runs 15 residues. Here the CDR3 reads CSASSRGSDLYEQYF. The CDR3 nucleotides are TGCAGTGCTAGTTCGCGCGGGAGCGACTTATACGAGCAGTACTTC.

The chain recombines TRBV18 with TRBJ2-1, with D possibly matching TRBD2 (6 bases). V was trimmed by 6 bases and J by 4 bases, leaving 16 bases between them. CDR1 KGHSH and CDR2 LQKENI come from the germline V gene. This CDR3 spans 15 amino acids. The CDR3 protein is CASSQSSGTYNEQFF. The DNA of the CDR3 is TGTGCCAGCTCCCAATCCTCCGGGACTTACAATGAGCAGTTCTTC.

J is TRBJ2-1 and V is TRBV11-2, with 9 bases identical to TRBD1. The germline CDR1 and CDR2 sequences are SGHAT and FQNNGV. V was clipped by 5 bases and J by 6 bases; unmatched bases: 8. The CDR3 length is 15 residues. The CDR3 is CASSHMGTGFNEQFF. The CDR3 DNA sequence: TGTGCCAGCAGCCACATGGGGACAGGGTTCAATGAGCAGTTCTTC.

This clone has only a few counts. CDR3 region: CASSYSRGEQYF. The CDR3 coding sequence is TGTGCCAGCAGTTACTCTCGGGGCGAGCAGTACTTC. The gene calls are TRBV6-5 and TRBJ2-7; possibly TRBD2 for D (5 bases). V was trimmed by 0 bases and J by 6 bases, leaving 6 bases between them. Germline loops: CDR1 MNHEY, CDR2 SVGAGI. The CDR3 consists of 12 residues.

The chain uses TRBV3-1 (or the pseudogene TRBV3-2) and TRBJ2-2; TRBD2 aligns across 7 bases. CDR1 is LGHDT, CDR2 YNNKEL, per germline (reference sequence). V shed 4 bases and J 6 bases; nucleotides not matched to a gene: 5. CDR3 length: 14 amino acids. The CDR3 reads CASSPGLSPGELFF. As DNA, the CDR3 is TGTGCCAGCAGCCCGGGACTATCTCCCGGGGAGCTGTTTTTT.

As DNA, the CDR3 is TGTGCCAGCAGTGACAGCGGAGGTGGCTACAATGAGCAGTTCTTC. Residues: CASSDSGGGYNEQFF. The chain links TRBV25-1 to TRBJ2-1, with D maybe TRBD2 (5 bases). Germline V CDR1 and CDR2: MGHDK, SYGVNS. There are 15 residues in the CDR3. Trimming took 3 bases from V and 3 from J, leaving 12 bases between them.

The chain combines TRBV5-1 with TRBJ2-2; 11 bases match TRBD2. This CDR3 has 16 residues. Germline trimming cut 4 bases from V and 4 bases from J; bases unmatched to any gene: 6. The germline V gene encodes CDR1 SGHRS and CDR2 YFSETQ. The CDR3 loop is CASSIRTSGSTGELFF. The CDR3, as DNA: TGCGCCAGCAGCATCCGGACTAGCGGGTCCACCGGGGAGCTGTTTTTT.

This clone showed up just a few times. The chain links TRBV4-1 to TRBJ1-1; no definite D call. Germline V gives CDR1 MGHRA, CDR2 YSYEKL. CDR3 length: 9 residues. V dropped 8 bases and J dropped 11 bases, with 9 bases sitting between them. The CDR3 bases are TGCGCCAGCGTTATCTTCGCTTTCTTT. It codes for CASVIFAFF.

The rearrangement uses TRBV7-9 and TRBJ1-6; maybe TRBD1 (6 bases). The CDR3 sequence is 15 residues long. Germline loops: CDR1 SEHNR, CDR2 FQNEAQ (reference sequence). Between the trimmed V and J ends, which lost 1 base and 6 bases, there was a span of 10 bases. The CDR3 nucleotides read TGTGCCAGCAGCTTAGGGGTGGACAGTAATTCACCCCTCCACTTT. Translating it yields CASSLGVDSNSPLHF.

The rearrangement joins TRBV3-1 (or the pseudogene TRBV3-2) to TRBJ2-1; TRBD2 matches 15 bases. The germline gives CDR1 LGHDT, CDR2 YNNKEL (reference sequence). The V and J ends lost 3 bases and 7 bases, in that order; junction bases with no gene match: 7. CDR3 length equals 17 residues. The CDR3 loop is CASSHDRTSGRANEQFF. CDR3 DNA: TGTGCCAGCAGCCATGATAGGACTAGCGGGAGGGCGAATGAGCAGTTCTTC.

The genes are TRBV9 and TRBJ1-2, with 9 bases aligning to TRBD1. This CDR3 is 14 amino acids long. CDR1 and CDR2 from the germline V gene are SGDLS and YYNGEE. V dropped 5 bases and J dropped 2; count of bases not matched to a gene: 4. As DNA, the CDR3 is TGTGCCAGCAGTGAGACAGGGGGGAACTATGGCTACACCTTC. It is translated as CASSETGGNYGYTF.

The V call is TRBV7-9, the J call TRBJ2-7; the D is unclear. Trimming cost V 1 base and J 0 bases, with 4 bases left between them. The germline V gene encodes CDR1 SEHNR and CDR2 FQNEAQ (reference sequence). The CDR3 consists of 13 residues. CDR3 sequence reads: CASSLDSSYEQYV. The CDR3 DNA follows: TGTGCCAGCAGCTTAGACAGCTCCTACGAGCAGTACGTC.

V and J are TRBV11-3 and TRBJ2-1; weak D call: TRBD2 (6 bases). With 4 bases removed from V and 7 bases from J, the gap between germline ends came to 11 bases. CDR1 SGHNT and CDR2 YENEEA come from the germline V gene. This CDR3 is built from 13 residues. The CDR3 DNA is TGTGCCAGCAGCTGGGACTTCGCAAATGAGCAGTTCTTC. This gives the protein CASSWDFANEQFF. Based on the CDR3 plus reference TRBV11-3 and TRBJ2-1, the full variable domain is EAGVVQSPRYKIIEKKQPVAFWCNPISGHNTLYWYLQNLGQGPELLIRYENEEAVDDSQLPKDRFSAERLKGVDSTLKIQPAELGDSAVYLCASSWDFANEQFFGPGTRLTVL.

The gene calls are TRBV2 and TRBJ2-1; D might be TRBD2 (6 bases). In germline, CDR1 is SNHLY, CDR2 FYNNEI. This CDR3 region has 13 residues. Trimming took off 7 bases at V and 9 bases at J, with 16 bases between the two ends. The CDR3 spells CASTQEGGAEQFF. CDR3 nucleotides: TGTGCCAGCACTCAAGAGGGAGGCGCTGAGCAGTTCTTC.

The chain recombines TRBV2 with TRBJ2-5; D is ambiguous. V was cut by 0 bases and J by 5 bases, with 10 bases left in between. Germline CDR1 SNHLY, CDR2 FYNNEI. CDR3 length: 14 amino acids. CDR3 amino acids: CASSEAAARETQYF. The CDR3, as DNA: TGTGCCAGCAGTGAAGCGGCCGCGAGGGAGACCCAGTACTTC.

The rearrangement links TRBV9 to TRBJ2-1, with D possibly matching TRBD2 (5 bases). CDR1 is SGDLS, CDR2 YYNGEE, per germline. The CDR3 length is 14 residues. V was pared by 2 bases and J by 3 bases, with 9 bases between. The CDR3 nucleotides read TGTGCCAGCAGCGTCGGCGGACTCTACAATGAGCAGTTCTTC. It yields the protein CASSVGGLYNEQFF.